This is a list of T cell receptor beta chains from one sample in a study of control samples from healthy donors and cancer patients. Sequencing was performed with immunoSEQ multiplex PCR; in TCRdb, only in-frame clones are kept and a portion is missing. The data show about 130,000 clones, 92% seen once. Sequencing input: blood. The receptors were gathered from a woman aged 50 to 60 in good health. The CDR3 runs from the conserved cysteine through the conserved F or W. Each record gives: D gene, V gene, J gene, CDR3 protein. The D gene is left open where the match is weak.

d_call: -
v_call: TRBV6-4
j_call: TRBJ2-6
cdr3_aa: CATRTGSGANVLTF

d_call: TRBD2
v_call: TRBV15
j_call: TRBJ2-3
cdr3_aa: CATSGSGAKTTDTQYF

d_call: -
v_call: TRBV11-2
j_call: TRBJ2-2
cdr3_aa: CASSLSPNTGELFF

d_call: -
v_call: TRBV5-1
j_call: TRBJ1-2
cdr3_aa: CASSLKGQQYGYTF

d_call: -
v_call: TRBV28
j_call: TRBJ2-7
cdr3_aa: CASSLMEGAASEQYF

d_call: TRBD2
v_call: TRBV10-3
j_call: TRBJ2-2
cdr3_aa: CAISTSGGRGELFF

d_call: -
v_call: TRBV5-5
j_call: TRBJ1-1
cdr3_aa: CASSLDGTLNTEAFF

d_call: -
v_call: TRBV18
j_call: TRBJ1-3
cdr3_aa: CASSPNQGSGNTIYF

d_call: TRBD1
v_call: TRBV15
j_call: TRBJ1-1
cdr3_aa: CATSRDQGAEAFF

d_call: TRBD1
v_call: TRBV4-1
j_call: TRBJ1-3
cdr3_aa: CASSQDGLRTWTGLNTIYF

d_call: TRBD2
v_call: TRBV2
j_call: TRBJ2-1
cdr3_aa: CASSGRGTSGRALAINEQFF

d_call: TRBD2
v_call: TRBV10-2
j_call: TRBJ2-3
cdr3_aa: CASTAGGITDTQYF

d_call: -
v_call: TRBV6-5
j_call: TRBJ2-2
cdr3_aa: CASSYSGRPDGELFF

d_call: -
v_call: TRBV25-1
j_call: TRBJ1-2
cdr3_aa: CASSAGHGGYTF

d_call: TRBD2
v_call: TRBV24-1
j_call: TRBJ2-3
cdr3_aa: CATSDSGRAMVIDTQYF

d_call: -
v_call: TRBV13
j_call: TRBJ2-7
cdr3_aa: CASSPPIARRGSVGEQYF

d_call: -
v_call: TRBV10-3
j_call: TRBJ1-2
cdr3_aa: CAISEGSHSGYTF

d_call: -
v_call: TRBV12-3/TRBV12-4
j_call: TRBJ2-7
cdr3_aa: CASRGSTYEQYF

d_call: -
v_call: TRBV19
j_call: TRBJ1-2
cdr3_aa: CASSKDANYGYTF

d_call: TRBD2
v_call: TRBV5-1
j_call: TRBJ2-5
cdr3_aa: CASSYGTSGEETQYF

d_call: -
v_call: TRBV2
j_call: TRBJ2-2
cdr3_aa: CASSEVGTGELFF

d_call: -
v_call: TRBV29-1
j_call: TRBJ1-2
cdr3_aa: CSVERVMGAYGYTF

d_call: -
v_call: TRBV18
j_call: TRBJ1-2
cdr3_aa: CASSLRQEANYGYTF

d_call: -
v_call: TRBV5-1
j_call: TRBJ2-1
cdr3_aa: CASSPGGDGRENEQFF

d_call: -
v_call: TRBV19
j_call: TRBJ1-5
cdr3_aa: CASSIPFQAAWEPQHF

d_call: -
v_call: TRBV25-1
j_call: TRBJ2-7
cdr3_aa: CASSTGAEAYEQYF

d_call: -
v_call: TRBV5-1
j_call: TRBJ2-3
cdr3_aa: CASSLAVSTDTQYF

d_call: -
v_call: TRBV15
j_call: TRBJ1-1
cdr3_aa: CATSRPLTNTEAFF

d_call: TRBD2
v_call: TRBV10-1
j_call: TRBJ2-3
cdr3_aa: CASSESGGTHTQYF

d_call: TRBD1
v_call: TRBV19
j_call: TRBJ2-6
cdr3_aa: CASKKPGQGLAGANVLTF

d_call: TRBD1
v_call: TRBV30
j_call: TRBJ1-4
cdr3_aa: CAWSRTGANEKLFF

d_call: -
v_call: TRBV5-1
j_call: TRBJ1-6
cdr3_aa: CASSWGLGRVESPLHF

d_call: -
v_call: TRBV20-1
j_call: TRBJ2-7
cdr3_aa: CSATVKHEQYF

d_call: -
v_call: TRBV3-1/TRBV3-2
j_call: TRBJ1-1
cdr3_aa: CASSSRSLEAFF

d_call: -
v_call: TRBV27
j_call: TRBJ2-4
cdr3_aa: CASSLWALKNIQYF

d_call: -
v_call: TRBV6-6
j_call: TRBJ1-4
cdr3_aa: CASSPLSGGDEKLFF

d_call: -
v_call: TRBV5-8
j_call: TRBJ2-1
cdr3_aa: CASSLNAGSSYNEQFF

d_call: -
v_call: TRBV21-1
j_call: TRBJ2-5
cdr3_aa: CASSDRREQGRQTQYF